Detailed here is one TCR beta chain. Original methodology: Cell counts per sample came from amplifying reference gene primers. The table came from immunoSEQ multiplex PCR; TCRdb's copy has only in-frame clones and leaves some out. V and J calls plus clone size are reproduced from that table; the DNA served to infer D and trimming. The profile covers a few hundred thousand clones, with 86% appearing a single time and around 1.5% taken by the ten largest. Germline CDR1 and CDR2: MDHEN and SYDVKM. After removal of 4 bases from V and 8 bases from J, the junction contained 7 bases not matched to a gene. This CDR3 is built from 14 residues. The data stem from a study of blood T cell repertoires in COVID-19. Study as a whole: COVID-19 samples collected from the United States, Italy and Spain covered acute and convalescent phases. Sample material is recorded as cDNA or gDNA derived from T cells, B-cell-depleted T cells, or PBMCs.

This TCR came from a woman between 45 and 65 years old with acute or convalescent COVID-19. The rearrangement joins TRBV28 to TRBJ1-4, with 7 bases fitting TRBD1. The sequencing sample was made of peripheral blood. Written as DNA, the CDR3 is TGTGCCAGCAGTTCAGGGGGGCGGGAAGAAAAACTGTTTTTT. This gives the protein CASSSGGREEKLFF.